The clone carrying this TCR beta chain showed up many times. This sample is part of a study of T cells in Graves' hyperthyroidism and ophthalmopathy. The investigators amplified TCR beta CDR3 regions from RNA transcripts. HTBI primers were the set used in a first-round RT-PCR of the TCR CDR3. TCRdb reprocessed the multiplex PCR reads via MiXCR and lists one record per CDR3 protein. The sample has approximately 370,000 distinct CDR3 sequences, 14% to 15% seen once; the top ten hold roughly 33%. The CDR3 extends over 15 amino acids. The ends were cut back, 4 bases at V and 0 bases at J, with 11 bases in the middle. The V gene's germline CDR1 is SNHLY and CDR2 FYNNEI. Hyperthyroidism was newly diagnosed in patients aged 18 to 65 (duration under 2 months). Fresh peripheral blood, roughly 10 ml, was the source of the PBMCs.

Sequencing was done on a sample of blood. The V call is TRBV2, the J call TRBJ2-3; maybe TRBD2 (6 bases). The clonotype comes from a woman in her 30s with Graves' hyperthyroidism. This CDR3 reads CASSGDGLSTDTQYF. The CDR3 region has the DNA TGTGCCAGCAGTGGAGACGGACTAAGCACAGATACGCAGTATTTT.